The 29 T cell receptor beta chains listed next were all sequenced from one sample in a study of blood T cells in healthy people across ages. Then a second PCR, running about 7 to 11 cycles, was carried out with a sample-barcoded 5' primer and a J-beta primer mix. Each CDR3 protein gets one entry after TCRdb re-called the 5' RACE reads with MiXCR. This table has 1.5 million to 2 million distinct CDR3 sequences, roughly 52% appearing once. The sequencing input was blood. The receptors stem from a woman between 40 and 50 years old in good health.

This chain joins TRBV6-6 and TRBJ1-2; 8 bases match TRBD1. In germline, CDR1 is MNHNY, CDR2 SVGAGI (reference sequence). The CDR3 is 14 residues long. J was trimmed by 4 bases and V by 6 bases; bases with no gene match: 7. The CDR3 DNA sequence: TGTGCCAGCAGGTCGACAGGGGAAGCCTATGGCTACACCTTC. Translating gives CASRSTGEAYGYTF.

This sequence joins TRBV7-2 and TRBJ2-3; TRBD1 is a possible D gene (6 bases). CDR1 and CDR2 (germline): SGHTA, FQGNSA. Trimming left V 5 bases short and J 3 bases short, with 15 bases between. CDR3 length: 15 amino acids. The CDR3 DNA sequence: TGTGCCAGCAGCCACAGGGAAATGGGAACAGATACGCAGTATTTT. Its translation is CASSHREMGTDTQYF.

The rearrangement uses TRBV29-1 and TRBJ2-3, with 7 nucleotides matching TRBD2. This CDR3 spans 13 amino acids. Unmatched junction bases numbered 4, after V lost 6 bases and J lost 1 base. The germline V gene encodes CDR1 SQVTM and CDR2 ANQGSEA. The CDR3 sequence: CSVLRGGTDTQYF. CDR3 in DNA: TGCAGCGTACTTCGGGGGGGCACAGATACGCAGTATTTT.

The chain is built from TRBV9 and TRBJ1-2, with D perhaps TRBD1 (5 bases). The CDR3 has 14 residues. CDR1 is SGDLS and CDR2 is YYNGEE in the germline V gene. V dropped 0 bases and J dropped 5 bases, with 11 bases sitting between them. The CDR3 bases are TGTGCCAGCAGCGTAGCCGACAGCCAGTATGGCTACACCTTC. This codes for CASSVADSQYGYTF.

This chain joins TRBV29-1 and TRBJ2-7; 7 nucleotides match TRBD2. The J call is in doubt because the DNA end fits TRBJ2-5 better. This CDR3 is built from 12 residues. Germline V lookup: CDR1 SQVTM, CDR2 ANQGSEA. The CDR3 here is CSVTGGWETQYF. The CDR3 coding sequence is TGCAGCGTTACGGGGGGATGGGAGACCCAGTACTTC.

This clonotype was recorded a few times. The chain joins TRBV4-1 to TRBJ2-1; D remains unclear. The CDR3 loop spans 18 amino acids. V lost 0 bases to trimming and J lost 4 bases, with 19 bases between them. The germline CDR1 and CDR2 sequences are MGHRA and YSYEKL. For the CDR3, the DNA is TGCGCCAGCAGCCAAGAGGTTAGGTTGGGGTGGGGATACAATGAGCAGTTCTTC. Residues: CASSQEVRLGWGYNEQFF.

The table lists this clonotype with a few counts. The chain has TRBV7-2 and TRBJ2-1; D is ambiguous. The V gene lost 2 bases and the J gene lost 9 bases, with 8 bases spanning the gap. Germline V CDR1 and CDR2: SGHTA, FQGNSA. The CDR3 contains 12 residues. CDR3: CASSLLDFEQFF. DNA for the CDR3: TGTGCCAGCAGCTTATTAGACTTTGAGCAGTTCTTC.

The chain couples TRBV29-1 to TRBJ2-7; the match to TRBD1 covers 9 bases. Germline CDR1 SQVTM, CDR2 ANQGSEA. V lost 4 bases and J lost 2; bases outside the gene matches: 3. The CDR3 is 13 residues long. This chain's CDR3 is CSVGDRGAYEQYF. The DNA of the CDR3 is TGCAGCGTTGGAGACAGGGGGGCCTACGAGCAGTACTTC.

This clonotype occurred a few times. This chain uses TRBV5-1 with TRBJ2-1; 11 nucleotides line up with TRBD2. The V gene end was trimmed by 4 bases and the J gene end by 3 bases; junction bases not matched to a gene: 6. CDR1 and CDR2 from the germline V gene are SGHRS and YFSETQ. The CDR3 length is 16 residues. CDR3 coding DNA: TGCGCCAGCAGCCAAGCGACTAGCGGGGTCTACAATGAGCAGTTCTTC. This gives the protein CASSQATSGVYNEQFF.

This clonotype was seen a single time. CDR3 amino acids: CASSLWTSGGQNAREETQYF. The CDR3 DNA sequence: TGTGCCAGCAGCCTATGGACTAGCGGGGGGCAAAATGCCCGTGAGGAGACCCAGTACTTC. The chain employs TRBV3-1 and TRBJ2-5; 14 bases are a match to TRBD2. J lost 5 bases, V lost 4 bases, and 18 bases had no gene match. There are 20 residues in the CDR3. CDR1 LGHDT and CDR2 YNNKEL come from the germline V gene (reference sequence).

This sequence joins TRBV6-5 and TRBJ2-4; D uncertain. Judging by the DNA end, TRBJ2-5 fits better; the J call may be wrong. Germline CDR1 and CDR2: MNHEY and SVGAGI. The CDR3 has 15 amino acids. CDR3: CASSYSELVKETQYF. Here the CDR3 DNA reads TGTGCCAGCAGTTACTCGGAGCTAGTAAAAGAGACCCAGTACTTC.

This clonotype occurred a few times. The DNA of the CDR3 is TGTGCCAGCAGTTTCACGGGGAATAGCAATCAGCCCCAGCATTTT. Amino acids: CASSFTGNSNQPQHF. The chain recombines TRBV6-2 or TRBV6-3 with TRBJ1-5; D not resolved. The V end lost 4 bases, the J end lost 0 bases, and 10 bases lay between the germline ends. The CDR3 is 15 residues long. Germline-derived CDR1 and CDR2 are MNHEY and SVGEGT.

A note on this clonotype: One end of the junction does not line up with germline, which may come from a read error. The gene calls are TRBV11-2 and TRBJ2-5; TRBD1 matches 9 bases. This CDR3 region has 14 residues. CDR1 and CDR2 from the germline V gene are SGHAT and FQNNGV. Here the CDR3 reads CASSRQGVGEAQYF. The CDR3 DNA follows: TGTGCCAGCAGCCGACAGGGGGTCGGAGAGGCCCAGTACTTC.

CDR3 protein: CASTLFEGWGTEAFF. The CDR3 nucleotides read TGTGCCAGCACCCTGTTCGAGGGGTGGGGCACTGAAGCTTTCTTT. This chain connects TRBV6-2 or TRBV6-3 to TRBJ1-1, with D perhaps matching TRBD1 (5 bases). This CDR3 contains 15 residues. Trimming took off 7 bases at V and 4 bases at J, with 19 bases between the two ends. The germline CDR1 and CDR2 sequences are MNHEY and SVGEGT.

The genes are TRBV29-1 and TRBJ2-2; no firm D call. Trimming cost V 5 bases and J 2 bases, with 21 bases left between them. Germline lookup yields CDR1 SQVTM and CDR2 ANQGSEA. CDR3 length: 17 amino acids. CDR3 region: CSVMSGNEYPNTGELFF. The CDR3 DNA follows: TGCAGCGTTATGTCAGGCAATGAATATCCCAACACCGGGGAGCTGTTTTTT.

The table lists this clonotype with a few counts. V usage is TRBV20-1 and J usage is TRBJ2-7; D gene ambiguous. V was pared by 4 bases and J by 5 bases, with 18 bases between. From germline, CDR1 is DFQATT and CDR2 SNEGSKA (reference sequence). The CDR3 loop spans 14 amino acids. The CDR3 DNA follows: TGCAGTGCTACCCCAGAAAGCAGGTCCCACGAGCAGTACTTC. This sequence encodes CSATPESRSHEQYF.

The sample holds a few counts of this clonotype. The chain joins TRBV15 to TRBJ1-1; D not resolved. The V gene lost 1 base and the J gene lost 7 bases, with 7 bases spanning the gap. Germline CDR1 and CDR2: LNHNV and YYDKDF (reference sequence). The CDR3 has 12 amino acids. The CDR3 DNA follows: TGTGCCACCAGCAGAGGAAGGGTTGAAGCTTTCTTT. It is translated as CATSRGRVEAFF.

The chain combines TRBV7-9 with TRBJ2-5, with TRBD2 as a possible D gene (5 bases). CDR1 is SEHNR, CDR2 FQNEAQ, per germline (reference sequence). This CDR3 region has 15 residues. Trimming took 7 bases from V and 11 from J, leaving 26 bases between them. CDR3 protein: CASTRLGVMNEEQYF. The CDR3 nucleotides read TGTGCCAGCACCCGGCTCGGGGTTATGAACGAGGAGCAGTACTTC.

This clonotype was detected a few times. This sequence joins TRBV12-3 or TRBV12-4 and TRBJ2-7; TRBD1 matches 8 bases. Germline trimming cut 6 bases from V and 4 bases from J; bases unmatched to any gene: 8. CDR3 size: 14 residues. DNA for the CDR3: TGTGCCAGCAGACGGACAGGGCAGAAGTACGAGCAGTACTTC. It codes for CASRRTGQKYEQYF.

This clonotype occurred a few times. The chain has TRBV20-1 and TRBJ2-4; 10 bases agree with TRBD2. Germline V lookup: CDR1 DFQATT, CDR2 SNEGSKA (reference sequence). There are 12 residues in the CDR3. The V gene end was trimmed by 6 bases and the J gene end by 7 bases; junction bases not matched to a gene: 3. For the CDR3, the DNA is TGCAGTGCCCGAGCGGGGGGGAACATTCAGTACTTC. Its translation: CSARAGGNIQYF.

This clonotype was recorded a few times. The chain carries TRBV11-2 and TRBJ2-5, with D unclear. With 0 bases removed from V and 5 bases from J, the gap between germline ends came to 13 bases. CDR1 and CDR2 (germline): SGHAT, FQNNGV. The CDR3 sequence is 15 residues long. The DNA of the CDR3 is TGTGCCAGCAGCTTAGATCGGGCAGGCTATGAGACCCAGTACTTC. Amino acid sequence: CASSLDRAGYETQYF.

J is TRBJ2-1 and V is TRBV7-9, with 8 bases that match TRBD2. The germline CDR1 and CDR2 sequences are SEHNR and FQNEAQ (reference sequence). V dropped 4 bases and J dropped 5; count of bases not matched to a gene: 4. CDR3 size: 14 residues. DNA of the CDR3: TGTGCCAGCAGCTCGCGGGGGGCCGACAATGAGCAGTTCTTC. This encodes CASSSRGADNEQFF.

The CDR3 here is CASSPPVEGTEGETQYF. For the CDR3, the DNA is TGTGCCAGCTCACCACCGGTCGAAGGGACAGAAGGAGAGACCCAGTACTTC. This sequence joins TRBV18 and TRBJ2-5; 7 bases align to TRBD1. Trimming cost V 0 bases and J 4 bases; bases outside gene matches: 11. CDR3 size: 17 residues. CDR1 is KGHSH, CDR2 LQKENI, per germline.

The V call is TRBV6-6, the J call TRBJ1-1, with D uncertain. The CDR3 is 13 residues long. Germline CDR1 and CDR2: MNHNY and SVGAGI (reference sequence). The V end was cut by 0 bases, the J end by 6 bases, with 8 bases between. CDR3 nucleotide sequence: TGTGCCAGCAGTTACTCACCGCAGCCTGAAGCTTTCTTT. This sequence encodes CASSYSPQPEAFF.

This clonotype appeared a few times. The V and J genes are TRBV20-1 and TRBJ2-7; D may be TRBD2 (6 bases). Per germline, CDR1 DFQATT and CDR2 SNEGSKA (reference sequence). This CDR3 comprises 15 residues. V was pared by 1 base and J by 4 bases, with 17 bases between. CDR3 nucleotides: TGCAGTGCTAGAGGGGTACGCGGGAACCCTTACGAGCAGTACTTC. It specifies CSARGVRGNPYEQYF.

The J gene is TRBJ2-4, the V gene TRBV20-1; a weak D match, TRBD2 (6 bases). Germline V CDR1 and CDR2: DFQATT, SNEGSKA (reference sequence). The CDR3 totals 15 residues. Trimming pared 5 bases from V and 8 bases from J, leaving 22 bases between. CDR3 sequence (DNA): TGCAGTGCTTCACCCAGGGCGGGGATCAGGGACATTCAGTACTTC. It codes for CSASPRAGIRDIQYF.

This clonotype appeared a few times. The DNA for the CDR3 is TGTGCCACCAGCAGAGATTGGACTAGGTCCCAGACCCAGTACTTC. It codes for CATSRDWTRSQTQYF. The gene calls are TRBV15 and TRBJ2-5; 7 bases fit TRBD2. CDR3 length: 15 amino acids. Germline lookup yields CDR1 LNHNV and CDR2 YYDKDF (reference sequence). The V and J ends lost 0 bases and 6 bases, in that order; junction bases with no gene match: 7.

The CDR3 loop reads CASSDHVGLADYNEQFF. In DNA, the CDR3 is TGTGCCAGCAGTGACCACGTCGGACTAGCGGATTACAATGAGCAGTTCTTC. The rearrangement links TRBV6-2 or TRBV6-3 to TRBJ2-1; 10 bases agree with TRBD2. Germline lookup yields CDR1 MNHEY and CDR2 SVGEGT. The CDR3 extends over 17 amino acids. V lost 5 bases and J lost 4; bases outside the gene matches: 11.

V usage is TRBV2 and J usage is TRBJ2-3; 10 bases are a match to TRBD2. J gave up 4 bases and V 6 bases, and 10 bases lay outside the gene matches. Germline V CDR1 and CDR2: SNHLY, FYNNEI. The CDR3 is 16 amino acids. The CDR3 protein is CASSFQRGGMADTQYF. The CDR3 region has the DNA TGTGCCAGCAGCTTCCAGCGGGGGGGCATGGCAGATACGCAGTATTTT.